The 26 T cell receptor beta chains in this list originate from one sample, sequenced in a study of blood T cell repertoires in COVID-19. Method: immunoSEQ multiplex PCR; TCRdb's copy keeps in-frame clones and lacks some. The sample shows roughly 310,000 clones, 70% to 90% of them seen only once. Sequenced material: peripheral blood. Receptor source: a woman in her 50s with active or convalescent COVID-19.

The chain employs TRBV5-1 and TRBJ1-1, with 10 positions matching TRBD1. Germline lookup yields CDR1 SGHRS and CDR2 YFSETQ. J lost 5 bases, V lost 8 bases, and 9 bases had no gene match. This CDR3 is 14 amino acids long. CDR3 in DNA: TGCGCCAGTCTCCGGGACAGGGGAGGAACTGAAGCTTTCTTT. Its protein product is CASLRDRGGTEAFF. Full variable domain (rest looked up from reference TRBV5-1 and TRBJ1-1): KAGVTQTPRYLIKTRGQQVTLSCSPISGHRSVSWYQQTPGQGLQFLFEYFSETQRNKGNFPGRFSGRQFSNSRSEMNVSTLELGDSALYLCASLRDRGGTEAFFGQGTRLTVV.

A few counts support this clone. This chain connects TRBV11-2 to TRBJ2-1; TRBD2 aligns across 10 bases. The germline V gene encodes CDR1 SGHAT and CDR2 FQNNGV. V trimming: 5 bases; J trimming: 5 bases; junction bases outside the gene matches: 6. This CDR3 has 15 residues. The CDR3 nucleotides are TGTGCCAGCAGCATTAGCGGGGGGAAAAACAATGAGCAGTTCTTC. This translates into CASSISGGKNNEQFF.

This sequence joins TRBV12-3 or TRBV12-4 and TRBJ1-2; possibly TRBD1 for D (5 bases). CDR3 length: 13 residues. V was pared by 6 bases and J by 8 bases, with 16 bases between. The CDR3 bases are TGTGCCAGCAGCCCGACAGAGCCGACAGGCTACACCTTC. Protein sequence: CASSPTEPTGYTF.

The genes are TRBV13 and TRBJ2-1; unclear D gene. Trimming stripped 6 bases from V and 9 bases from J, with 15 bases between. CDR1 is PRHDT, CDR2 FYEKMQ, per germline (reference sequence). This CDR3 has 13 residues. The CDR3 nucleotides are TGTGCCAGCAGTAGGTATCAGGTCGCTGAGCAGTTCTTC. The encoded protein is CASSRYQVAEQFF.

The V call is TRBV6-2 or TRBV6-3, the J call TRBJ2-5, with 9 bases lining up with TRBD2. Per germline, CDR1 MNHEY and CDR2 SVGEGT. Trimming removed 4 bases from V and 5 bases from J; junction bases left unmatched: 11. The CDR3 sequence is 16 residues long. The CDR3 coding sequence is TGTGCCAGCAGTTTGATGGCGGGGGGGCCTTTGGAGACCCAGTACTTC. It codes for CASSLMAGGPLETQYF.

The rearrangement uses TRBV18 and TRBJ1-2; D may be TRBD1 (6 bases). The germline gives CDR1 KGHSH, CDR2 LQKENI. Trimming left V 6 bases short and J 2 bases short, with 13 bases between. This CDR3 spans 14 amino acids. The CDR3 protein is CASSSQGLNYGYTF. The CDR3 DNA reads TGTGCCAGCTCCTCACAGGGCCTGAACTATGGCTACACCTTC.

This clone was seen just once. This sequence joins TRBV11-2 and TRBJ2-2; TRBD1 aligns across 7 bases. The CDR3 contains 15 residues. With V trimmed by 4 bases and J by 5 bases, 7 bases remained unmatched. CDR1 SGHAT and CDR2 FQNNGV come from the germline V gene. The CDR3 loop reads CASSSGTVGTGELFF. The CDR3 DNA follows: TGTGCCAGCAGCTCTGGGACAGTGGGTACCGGGGAGCTGTTTTTT. Full variable domain (rest looked up from reference TRBV11-2 and TRBJ2-2): EAGVAQSPRYKIIEKRQSVAFWCNPISGHATLYWYQQILGQGPKLLIQFQNNGVVDDSQLPKDRFSAERLKGVDSTLKIQPAKLEDSAVYLCASSSGTVGTGELFFGEGSRLTVL.

The chain carries TRBV5-1 and TRBJ1-5, with 9 nucleotides matching TRBD1. This CDR3 is built from 16 residues. Germline CDR1 and CDR2: SGHRS and YFSETQ. Losses at the gene ends were 1 base for V and 2 bases for J; bases not matched to a gene: 4. The CDR3 region is CASSLSGQGGNQPQHF. CDR3 bases: TGCGCCAGCAGCTTGTCGGGACAGGGTGGCAATCAGCCCCAGCATTTT. Supplemented by reference TRBV5-1 and TRBJ1-5, the full variable domain reads KAGVTQTPRYLIKTRGQQVTLSCSPISGHRSVSWYQQTPGQGLQFLFEYFSETQRNKGNFPGRFSGRQFSNSRSEMNVSTLELGDSALYLCASSLSGQGGNQPQHFGDGTRLSIL.

J is TRBJ1-1 and V is TRBV27, with a weak D call TRBD1 (5 bases). The germline V gene has CDR1 MNHEY and CDR2 SMNVEV (reference sequence). Trimming cost V 5 bases and J 6 bases, with 16 bases left between them. The CDR3 has 14 residues. CDR3 sequence reads: CASSRLGGMAEAFF. CDR3 nucleotide sequence: TGTGCCAGCAGTCGGTTGGGGGGGATGGCTGAAGCTTTCTTT.

The V gene is TRBV4-2, the J gene TRBJ2-1; 10 positions agree with TRBD2. V shed 0 bases, J shed 3 bases, and the junction held 5 bases outside the gene matches. The CDR3 is made up of 17 amino acids. Germline CDR1 is LGHNA and CDR2 is YNFKEQ. CDR3 coding DNA: TGTGCCAGCAGCCAAGATTTAGCGGGAGGCCGCTACAATGAGCAGTTCTTC. Its translation: CASSQDLAGGRYNEQFF.

The chain joins TRBV7-2 to TRBJ1-5, with 7 bases aligning to TRBD1. With 5 bases clipped from V and 5 bases from J, the junction kept 6 bases outside the gene matches. Germline loops: CDR1 SGHTA, CDR2 FQGNSA. The CDR3 length is 14 residues. CDR3 bases: TGTGCCAGCAGCCTACGACAGGGCTATCAGCCCCAGCATTTT. Encoded protein: CASSLRQGYQPQHF.

The CDR3, as DNA: TGTGCTAGTGGTTTGGTAGGGACAGGGGGGGCTGCTAACTATGGCTACACCTTC. Translated: CASGLVGTGGAANYGYTF. This sequence joins TRBV12-5 and TRBJ1-2; 11 bases are shared with TRBD1. The CDR3 is 18 residues long. Per the germline V gene, CDR1 is LGHNT and CDR2 is FRNRAP. Losses at the gene ends were 0 bases for V and 0 bases for J; bases not matched to a gene: 6. Full variable domain (missing parts from reference TRBV12-5 and TRBJ1-2): DARVTQTPRHKVTEMGQEVTMRCQPILGHNTVFWYRQTMMQGLELLAYFRNRAPLDDSGMPKDRFSAEMPDATLATLKIQPSEPRDSAVYFCASGLVGTGGAANYGYTFGSGTRLTVV.

The chain is built from TRBV7-9 and TRBJ1-2; 9 bases align to TRBD1. Germline CDR1 and CDR2: SEHNR and FQNEAQ (reference sequence). With 0 bases clipped from V and 4 bases from J, the junction kept 6 bases outside the gene matches. The CDR3 is made up of 16 amino acids. CDR3 protein: CASSLAGTGLAYGYTF. The CDR3 DNA sequence: TGTGCCAGCAGCTTAGCTGGGACAGGGCTCGCCTATGGCTACACCTTC.

This clone has a single count. V gene TRBV15 combines with J gene TRBJ2-7; the D gene is possibly TRBD2 (5 bases). CDR3 length: 17 residues. Per the germline V gene, CDR1 is LNHNV and CDR2 is YYDKDF (reference sequence). V lost 3 bases to trimming and J lost 3 bases, with 21 bases between them. The CDR3: CATSSTSAGIWGYEQYF. The CDR3 DNA is TGTGCCACCAGCAGCACCAGCGCGGGCATCTGGGGCTACGAGCAGTACTTC.

The V gene is TRBV7-9, the J gene TRBJ2-1; D is unclear. The CDR3 is made up of 18 amino acids. V was cut by 5 bases and J by 0 bases, with 20 bases left in between. The V gene's germline CDR1 is SEHNR and CDR2 FQNEAQ (reference sequence). The CDR3 coding sequence is TGTGCCAGCAGCAAAGGGCGCTACAGCCTCCACTCCTACAATGAGCAGTTCTTC. Amino acid sequence: CASSKGRYSLHSYNEQFF.

This chain links TRBV29-1 with TRBJ1-4, with D possibly TRBD1 on 6 matching bases. V shed 1 base and J shed 4 bases, with 16 bases lying between them. CDR3 length: 16 residues. Germline assignment: CDR1 SQVTM and CDR2 ANQGSEA. CDR3 loop: CSVEVQGLTVNEKLFF. The CDR3 region has the DNA TGCAGCGTTGAAGTACAGGGATTAACAGTTAATGAAAAACTGTTTTTT.

This clone has a single count. The V and J genes are TRBV27 and TRBJ2-2; D unresolved. V lost 3 bases and J lost 1, with 3 bases in between. The length of the CDR3 is 13 residues. Germline values: CDR1 MNHEY, CDR2 SMNVEV (reference sequence). CDR3 nucleotides: TGTGCCAGCAGTTTCAGGAACACCGGGGAGCTGTTTTTT. As protein: CASSFRNTGELFF.

CDR3 nucleotides: TGTGCCAGCAGTACCCGGACTAGCGGGGCCTACAATGAGCAGTTCTTC. Its translation is CASSTRTSGAYNEQFF. V gene TRBV28 combines with J gene TRBJ2-1; 12 bases map to TRBD2. The CDR3 contains 16 residues. The germline V gene has CDR1 MDHEN and CDR2 SYDVKM. J gave up 2 bases and V 5 bases, and 4 bases lay outside the gene matches.

The chain joins TRBV27 to TRBJ1-5; D may be TRBD1 (6 bases). The CDR3 runs 15 residues. Germline V lookup: CDR1 MNHEY, CDR2 SMNVEV (reference sequence). V lost 1 base, J lost 6 bases, and 13 bases lay in between. CDR3 in amino acids: CASSLWGGRGQPQHF. The CDR3 nucleotides read TGTGCCAGCAGTTTATGGGGGGGGCGGGGTCAGCCCCAGCATTTT.

There are a few counts of this clone. This sequence joins TRBV11-2 and TRBJ1-4, with 7 bases that match TRBD1. The CDR3 runs to 15 residues. Germline values: CDR1 SGHAT, CDR2 FQNNGV. V was clipped by 5 bases and J by 7 bases; unmatched bases: 10. The CDR3 DNA reads as TGTGCCAGCAGCCCCGGGGCAGGGGGTGTTGAAAAACTGTTTTTT. Amino acid sequence: CASSPGAGGVEKLFF.

This clone has just one count. This rearrangement joins TRBV3-1 (or the pseudogene TRBV3-2) to TRBJ1-2, with 8 bases aligning to TRBD1. The CDR3 is 13 residues long. Germline V gene data show CDR1 as LGHDT and CDR2 as YNNKEL (reference sequence). The junction had 1 base not matched to a gene; V was cut back by 3 bases and J by 4 bases. CDR3 nucleotides: TGTGCCAGCAGCCAGGGACAGGTCTATGGCTACACCTTC. Protein sequence: CASSQGQVYGYTF.

This chain connects TRBV5-1 to TRBJ1-4, with TRBD1 identical over 7 bases. In germline, CDR1 is SGHRS, CDR2 YFSETQ. This CDR3 region has 16 residues. Unmatched junction bases numbered 6, after V lost 0 bases and J lost 4 bases. CDR3 bases: TGCGCCAGCAGCTTGGTAGCAGGGGGTCTTAATGAAAAACTGTTTTTT. Translated: CASSLVAGGLNEKLFF.

The CDR3 DNA is TGTGCCTGGAGTGTGGCGGGGAGCTCCTATAATTCACCCCTCCACTTT. It translates to CAWSVAGSSYNSPLHF. The V and J genes are TRBV30 and TRBJ1-6; no clear D. Germline V lookup: CDR1 GTSNPN, CDR2 SVGIG (reference sequence). V was cut by 0 bases and J by 0 bases, with 9 bases left in between. The CDR3 loop spans 16 amino acids.

The J gene is TRBJ2-7, the V gene TRBV5-1; D may be TRBD1 (5 bases). Trimming took 4 bases from V and 4 from J, leaving 9 bases between them. The CDR3 length is 12 residues. Germline assignment: CDR1 SGHRS and CDR2 YFSETQ. The CDR3 DNA reads TGCGCCAGCAGCCAAGGGGTGTACGAGCAGTACTTC. This sequence encodes CASSQGVYEQYF. Full variable domain (outside the CDR3, taken from reference TRBV5-1 and TRBJ2-7): KAGVTQTPRYLIKTRGQQVTLSCSPISGHRSVSWYQQTPGQGLQFLFEYFSETQRNKGNFPGRFSGRQFSNSRSEMNVSTLELGDSALYLCASSQGVYEQYFGPGTRLTVT.

The V and J genes are TRBV10-3 and TRBJ2-3; a possible D gene is TRBD2 (5 bases). V lost 9 bases, J lost 3 bases, and 10 bases lay in between. The CDR3 is made up of 12 amino acids. Germline CDR1 is ENHRY and CDR2 is SYGVKD. The CDR3 region has the DNA TGTGCCATGGGGAGAGATACAGATACGCAGTATTTT. Its translation is CAMGRDTDTQYF.

This clone has a single count. This chain connects TRBV6-6 to TRBJ2-7; D might be TRBD1 (6 bases). The CDR3 spans 14 residues. V shed 6 bases and J shed 3 bases, with 15 bases lying between them. Germline values: CDR1 MNHNY, CDR2 SVGAGI (reference sequence). The CDR3 DNA follows: TGTGCCAGCAGCCTAGGACAGTCGGTCTACGAGCAGTACTTC. Amino acids: CASSLGQSVYEQYF.